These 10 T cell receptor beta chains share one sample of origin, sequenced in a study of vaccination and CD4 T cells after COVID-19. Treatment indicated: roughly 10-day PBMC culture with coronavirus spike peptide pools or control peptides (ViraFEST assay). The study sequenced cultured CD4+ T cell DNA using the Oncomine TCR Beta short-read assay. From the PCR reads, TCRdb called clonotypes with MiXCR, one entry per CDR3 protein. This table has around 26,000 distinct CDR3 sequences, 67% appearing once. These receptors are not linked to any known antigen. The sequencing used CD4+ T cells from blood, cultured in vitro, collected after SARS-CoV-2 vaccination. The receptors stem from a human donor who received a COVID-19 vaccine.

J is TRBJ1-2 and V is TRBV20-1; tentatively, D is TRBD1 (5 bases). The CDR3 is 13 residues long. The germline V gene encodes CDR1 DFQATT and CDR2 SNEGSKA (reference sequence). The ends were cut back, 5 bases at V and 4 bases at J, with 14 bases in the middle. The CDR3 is CSAPPQGTYGYTF. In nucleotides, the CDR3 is TGCAGTGCTCCCCCGCAGGGCACCTATGGCTACACCTTC.

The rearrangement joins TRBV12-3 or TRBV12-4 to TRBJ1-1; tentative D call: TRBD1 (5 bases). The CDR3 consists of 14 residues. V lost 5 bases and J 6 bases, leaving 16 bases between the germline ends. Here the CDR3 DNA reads TGTGCCAGCAGTCCGGACGGCGCGGGGGCTGAAGCTTTCTTT. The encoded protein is CASSPDGAGAEAFF.

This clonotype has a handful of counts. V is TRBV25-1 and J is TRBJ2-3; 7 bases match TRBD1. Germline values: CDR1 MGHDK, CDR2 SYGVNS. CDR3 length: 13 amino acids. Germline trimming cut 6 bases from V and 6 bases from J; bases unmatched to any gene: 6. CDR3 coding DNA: TGTGCCAGCAGGGTAGACAGGGCCGATACGCAGTATTTT. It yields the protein CASRVDRADTQYF.

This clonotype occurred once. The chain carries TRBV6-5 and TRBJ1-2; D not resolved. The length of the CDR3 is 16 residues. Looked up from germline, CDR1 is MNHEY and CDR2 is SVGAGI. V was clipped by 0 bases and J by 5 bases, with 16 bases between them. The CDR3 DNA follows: TGTGCCAGCAGTTACTCGGGTTTGGGTCGAGGATATGGCTACACCTTC. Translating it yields CASSYSGLGRGYGYTF.

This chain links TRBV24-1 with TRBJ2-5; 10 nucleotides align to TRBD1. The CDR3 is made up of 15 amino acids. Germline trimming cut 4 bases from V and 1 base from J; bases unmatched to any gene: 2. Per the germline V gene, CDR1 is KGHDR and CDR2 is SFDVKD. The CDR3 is CATSEGTGVQETQYF. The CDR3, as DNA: TGTGCCACCAGTGAGGGGACAGGGGTCCAAGAGACCCAGTACTTC.

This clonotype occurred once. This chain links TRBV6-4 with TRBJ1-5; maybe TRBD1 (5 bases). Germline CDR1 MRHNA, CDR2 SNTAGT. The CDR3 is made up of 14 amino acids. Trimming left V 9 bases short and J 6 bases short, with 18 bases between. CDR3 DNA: TGTGCCAGTATACGCGGGGGAAGTTTTCAGCCCCAGCATTTT. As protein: CASIRGGSFQPQHF.

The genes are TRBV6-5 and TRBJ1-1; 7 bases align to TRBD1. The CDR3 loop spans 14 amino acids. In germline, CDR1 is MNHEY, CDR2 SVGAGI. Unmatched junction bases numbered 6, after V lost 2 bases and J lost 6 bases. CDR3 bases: TGTGCCAGCAGTTACGGCCAGGGGGGAGCTGAAGCTTTCTTT. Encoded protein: CASSYGQGGAEAFF.

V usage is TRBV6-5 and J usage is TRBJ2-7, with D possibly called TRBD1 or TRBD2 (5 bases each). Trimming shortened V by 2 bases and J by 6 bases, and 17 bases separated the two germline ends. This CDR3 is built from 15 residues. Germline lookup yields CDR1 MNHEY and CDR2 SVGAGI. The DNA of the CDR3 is TGTGCCAGCAGTTACCATGGGGGTCAAGGACGCGAGCAGTACTTC. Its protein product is CASSYHGGQGREQYF.

This CDR3 is CASSTTGAGETQYF. The DNA of the CDR3 is TGTGCCAGTAGTACTACAGGGGCAGGCGAGACCCAGTACTTC. The chain couples TRBV19 to TRBJ2-5; 7 nucleotides match TRBD1. In germline, CDR1 is LNHDA, CDR2 SQIVND (reference sequence). V shed 4 bases, J shed 5 bases, and the junction held 7 bases outside the gene matches. The CDR3 has 14 amino acids.

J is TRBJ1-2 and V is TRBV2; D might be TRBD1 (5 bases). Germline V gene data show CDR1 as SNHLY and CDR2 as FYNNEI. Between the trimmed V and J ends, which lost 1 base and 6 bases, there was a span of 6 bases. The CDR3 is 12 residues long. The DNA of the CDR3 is TGTGCCAGCAGTGAAGTGGGGGATGGCTACACCTTC. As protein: CASSEVGDGYTF.